The text below deals with one T cell receptor beta chain. The source of the sample is a study of T cell responses to AZD1222 COVID-19 vaccine. Only in-frame clones appear in the TCRdb table, and some are missing; sequencing was by immunoSEQ multiplex PCR. The sample lists approximately 100,000 clones; just under 90% were seen once. Germline assignment: CDR1 SGDLS and CDR2 YYNGEE. V was shortened by 3 bases and J by 6 bases, with 11 bases between the two germline ends. This CDR3 spans 13 amino acids. The chain joins TRBV9 to TRBJ2-3, with D perhaps matching TRBD1 (5 bases). This clonotype was obtained from an adult in good health. This specimen consisted of peripheral blood, obtained on day 0 of AZD1222 vaccination. The CDR3 DNA sequence: TGTGCCAGCAGCGCCAGGGTTTTGGATACGCAGTATTTT. It is translated as CASSARVLDTQYF. Full variable domain (remainder filled in from reference TRBV9 and TRBJ2-3): DSGVTQTPKHLITATGQRVTLRCSPRSGDLSVYWYQQSLDQGLQFLIQYYNGEERAKGNILERFSAQQFPDLHSELNLSSLELGDSALYFCASSARVLDTQYFGPGTRLTVL.